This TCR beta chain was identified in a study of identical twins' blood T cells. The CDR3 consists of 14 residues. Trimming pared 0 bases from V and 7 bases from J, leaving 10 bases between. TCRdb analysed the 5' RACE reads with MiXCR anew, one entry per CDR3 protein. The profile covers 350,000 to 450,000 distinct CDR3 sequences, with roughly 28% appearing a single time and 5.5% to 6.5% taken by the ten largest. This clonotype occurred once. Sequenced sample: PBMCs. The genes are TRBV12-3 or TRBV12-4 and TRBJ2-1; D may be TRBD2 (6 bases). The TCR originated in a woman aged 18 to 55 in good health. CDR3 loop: CASSLASGGNEQFF. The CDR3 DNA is TGTGCCAGCAGTTTAGCTAGCGGTGGTAATGAGCAGTTCTTC.